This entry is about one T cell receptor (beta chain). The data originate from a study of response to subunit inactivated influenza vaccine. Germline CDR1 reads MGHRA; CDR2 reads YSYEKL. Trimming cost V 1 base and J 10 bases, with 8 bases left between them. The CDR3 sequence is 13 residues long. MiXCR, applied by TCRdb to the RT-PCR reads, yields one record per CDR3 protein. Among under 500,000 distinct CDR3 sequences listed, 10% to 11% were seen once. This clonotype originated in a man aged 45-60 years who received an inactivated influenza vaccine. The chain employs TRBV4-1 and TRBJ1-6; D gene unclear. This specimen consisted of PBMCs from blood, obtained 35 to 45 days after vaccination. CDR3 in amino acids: CASSQAPGSPLHF. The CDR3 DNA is TGCGCCAGCAGCCAAGCGCCGGGATCACCCCTCCACTTT.